The clone carrying this TCR beta chain was seen a few times. The antigen remains undetermined. This sample is drawn from a study of beta chain features in type 1 diabetes. Broader study findings: Across all four CD4+ subsets, people with type 1 diabetes showed modestly shorter TCRB CDR3s.

The CDR3 is made up of 13 amino acids. Germline V gene sequence: CDR1 ENHRY, CDR2 SYGVKD. V was shortened by 3 bases and J by 4 bases, with 9 bases between the two germline ends. Every bit of the isolated RNA underwent reverse transcription, so sequencing read expressed TCRB transcripts. The assay was immunoSEQ multiplex PCR, and TCRdb's table has in-frame clones only and misses some. The sample consists of 150,000 to 200,000 clones, about 7.9% of them appearing once. This sequence was found in a man aged 18 to 29 with type 1 diabetes. The chain employs TRBV10-3 and TRBJ1-1, with D perhaps TRBD1 (5 bases). Sequencing input: central memory CD4+ T cells from blood. The CDR3 is CAISDGRVTEAFF. The CDR3 nucleotides are TGTGCCATCAGTGACGGCAGGGTCACTGAAGCTTTCTTT.